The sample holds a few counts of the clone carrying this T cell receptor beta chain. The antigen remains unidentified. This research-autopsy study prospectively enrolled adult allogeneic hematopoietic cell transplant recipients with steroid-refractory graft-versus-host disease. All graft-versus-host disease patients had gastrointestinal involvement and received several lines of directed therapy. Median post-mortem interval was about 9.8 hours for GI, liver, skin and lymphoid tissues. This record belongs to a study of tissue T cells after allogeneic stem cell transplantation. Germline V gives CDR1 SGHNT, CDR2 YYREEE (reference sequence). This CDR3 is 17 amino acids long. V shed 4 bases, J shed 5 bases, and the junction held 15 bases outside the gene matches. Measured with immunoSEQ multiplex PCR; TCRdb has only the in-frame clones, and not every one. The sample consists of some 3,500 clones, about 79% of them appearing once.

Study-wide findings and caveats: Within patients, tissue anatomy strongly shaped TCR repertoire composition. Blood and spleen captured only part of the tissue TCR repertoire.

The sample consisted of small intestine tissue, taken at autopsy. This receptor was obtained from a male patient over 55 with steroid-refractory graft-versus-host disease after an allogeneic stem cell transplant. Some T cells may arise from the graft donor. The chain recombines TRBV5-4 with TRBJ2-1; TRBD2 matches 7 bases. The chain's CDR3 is CASSPRRLAGEHNEQFF. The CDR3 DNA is TGTGCCAGCAGCCCCAGGCGACTGGCGGGGGAACACAATGAGCAGTTCTTC.